Listed here are 16 T cell receptor beta chains from one sample, sequenced in a study of cytomegalovirus exposure and HLA in healthy donors. Libraries were prepared by immunoSEQ multiplex PCR; TCRdb keeps only in-frame clonotypes and omits some of them. The data show some 68,000 clones, with over 85% seen just once and more than 1.2% held by the top ten. The sample taken for sequencing was PBMCs. The receptors come from a man between 18 and 35 years old in good health and CMV-seropositive.

V gene TRBV7-6 combines with J gene TRBJ2-1, with unresolved D. The CDR3 loop spans 14 amino acids. V was shortened by 2 bases and J by 6 bases, with 11 bases between the two germline ends. The germline V gene has CDR1 SGHVS and CDR2 FNYEAQ. The CDR3 here is CASSLNLALNEQFF. The CDR3 nucleotides are TGTGCCAGCAGCTTAAATCTCGCACTCAATGAGCAGTTCTTC.

The rearrangement uses TRBV15 and TRBJ2-1, with a possible D match to TRBD2 (5 bases). The germline V gene encodes CDR1 LNHNV and CDR2 YYDKDF (reference sequence). Deletions cut 9 bases from V and 8 bases from J, with 20 bases between. The CDR3 contains 14 residues. For the CDR3, the DNA is TGTGCCACAGAAGCTCGTGGACTCGGGGATGAGCAGTTCTTC. Translated: CATEARGLGDEQFF.

V and J are TRBV2 and TRBJ1-6, with TRBD1 identical over 7 bases. The V and J ends lost 9 bases and 6 bases, in that order; junction bases with no gene match: 8. The CDR3 spans 14 residues. Germline CDR1 and CDR2: SNHLY and FYNNEI. For the CDR3, the DNA is TGTGCCAGTAAGACGACAGGGTCTAATTCACCCCTCCACTTT. This codes for CASKTTGSNSPLHF.

The CDR3 DNA is TGTGCCAGCAGCCGTAGTCTAGCGGGCGAGACCCAGTACTTC. Translating it yields CASSRSLAGETQYF. The genes are TRBV5-6 and TRBJ2-5; the match to TRBD2 covers 8 bases. The junction had 7 bases not matched to a gene; V was cut back by 4 bases and J by 5 bases. This CDR3 has 14 residues. Germline loops: CDR1 SGHDT, CDR2 YYEEEE.

The gene calls are TRBV4-2 and TRBJ2-1; 7 nucleotides agree with TRBD2. The V gene end was trimmed by 3 bases and the J gene end by 3 bases; junction bases not matched to a gene: 14. CDR1 LGHNA and CDR2 YNFKEQ come from the germline V gene. This CDR3 contains 18 residues. The CDR3 protein is CASSHPSGASGDYNEQFF. CDR3 sequence (DNA): TGTGCCAGCAGCCACCCCTCTGGGGCTAGCGGCGACTACAATGAGCAGTTCTTC.

In regard to this clone: The same CDR3 can be traced to other DNA sequences in this sample. The CDR3 region is CASSDRRRETQYF. CDR3 coding DNA: TGTGCCAGCAGTGATCGCCGTCGGGAGACCCAGTACTTC. The chain carries TRBV2 and TRBJ2-5; D unclear. The CDR3 is 13 residues long. V gave up 3 bases and J gave up 5 bases, with 10 bases separating them. The V gene's germline CDR1 is SNHLY and CDR2 FYNNEI.

The chain is built from TRBV7-8 and TRBJ1-4, with D perhaps matching TRBD1 (5 bases). The CDR3 runs 16 residues. Per germline, CDR1 SGHVS and CDR2 FQNEAQ. V was cut by 2 bases and J by 3 bases, with 13 bases left in between. CDR3: CASSLSGLAANEKLFF. In DNA form, the CDR3 reads TGTGCCAGCAGCTTATCAGGGTTAGCAGCTAATGAAAAACTGTTTTTT.

The chain links TRBV5-6 to TRBJ1-1; D not certain. Germline CDR1 SGHDT, CDR2 YYEEEE. The V end was cut by 1 base, the J end by 7 bases, with 5 bases between. The CDR3 runs 11 residues. In nucleotides, the CDR3 is TGTGCCAGCAGCTTGCGGTTTGAAGCTTTCTTT. Translating it yields CASSLRFEAFF.

This chain uses TRBV9 with TRBJ2-7; 7 nucleotides match TRBD1. V trimming: 2 bases; J trimming: 4 bases; junction bases outside the gene matches: 6. This CDR3 is built from 14 residues. The germline V gene has CDR1 SGDLS and CDR2 YYNGEE. The DNA for the CDR3 is TGTGCCAGCAGCGTTGACAGGGTAGGGTACGAGCAGTACTTC. Its translation: CASSVDRVGYEQYF.

This clone was detected only a few times. The rearrangement links TRBV6-1 to TRBJ2-5; D might be TRBD2 (6 bases). The germline CDR1 and CDR2 sequences are MNHNS and SASEGT. The CDR3 has 16 residues. Trimming took 0 bases from V and 4 from J, leaving 15 bases between them. The CDR3 DNA reads as TGTGCCAGCAGTGAAGCGGGGGGAATCGGGGGAGAGACCCAGTACTTC. This sequence encodes CASSEAGGIGGETQYF.

The V gene is TRBV6-1, the J gene TRBJ2-1; D might be TRBD2 (5 bases). V lost 3 bases to trimming and J lost 4 bases, with 13 bases between them. CDR3 size: 15 residues. The germline V gene encodes CDR1 MNHNS and CDR2 SASEGT. The CDR3 nucleotides read TGTGCCAGCAGTGACGGGCGGAGGTGGTACAATGAGCAGTTCTTC. Amino acids: CASSDGRRWYNEQFF.

The chain couples TRBV4-1 to TRBJ2-3; the match to TRBD2 covers 11 bases. This CDR3 is built from 15 residues. V was pared by 5 bases and J by 3 bases, with 4 bases of the junction left unmatched. Germline CDR1 and CDR2: MGHRA and YSYEKL. Here the CDR3 reads CASSYTSGGTDTQYF. CDR3 bases: TGCGCCAGCAGCTACACTAGCGGGGGAACAGATACGCAGTATTTT.

The chain is built from TRBV4-1 and TRBJ2-7; D is unresolved. CDR3 size: 10 residues. The germline V and J ends were trimmed by 8 bases and 4 bases, with 6 bases remaining between them. CDR1 is MGHRA, CDR2 YSYEKL, per germline. The CDR3 nucleotides are TGCGCCAGCCAGTGTTACGAGCAGTACTTC. Translating it yields CASQCYEQYF.

V and J are TRBV6-5 and TRBJ1-2; TRBD1 matches 7 bases. The CDR3 is made up of 14 amino acids. Trimming took 10 bases from V and 8 from J; bases not matched to a gene: 16. Germline V gives CDR1 MNHEY, CDR2 SVGAGI. The CDR3 nucleotides are TGTGCCACCTTCGAGGACAGGTGGATCGGGGGCTACACCTTC. This gives the protein CATFEDRWIGGYTF.

The chain is built from TRBV28 and TRBJ1-5; the D gene is possibly TRBD1 (5 bases). Germline CDR1 is MDHEN and CDR2 is SYDVKM. The CDR3 consists of 15 residues. Trimming cost V 1 base and J 1 base, with 8 bases left between them. The CDR3 coding sequence is TGTGCCAGCAGTTTATCAGGGCTCAGCAATCAGCCCCAGCATTTT. It specifies CASSLSGLSNQPQHF.

This sequence joins TRBV7-9 and TRBJ2-7; 8 nucleotides line up with TRBD2. This CDR3 spans 16 amino acids. V lost 2 bases and J lost 5; bases outside the gene matches: 11. The germline gives CDR1 SEHNR, CDR2 FQNEAQ (reference sequence). CDR3 DNA sequence: TGTGCCAGCAGCTTAATCGCGGGACTAGTTGTGAACGAGCAGTACTTC. It specifies CASSLIAGLVVNEQYF.